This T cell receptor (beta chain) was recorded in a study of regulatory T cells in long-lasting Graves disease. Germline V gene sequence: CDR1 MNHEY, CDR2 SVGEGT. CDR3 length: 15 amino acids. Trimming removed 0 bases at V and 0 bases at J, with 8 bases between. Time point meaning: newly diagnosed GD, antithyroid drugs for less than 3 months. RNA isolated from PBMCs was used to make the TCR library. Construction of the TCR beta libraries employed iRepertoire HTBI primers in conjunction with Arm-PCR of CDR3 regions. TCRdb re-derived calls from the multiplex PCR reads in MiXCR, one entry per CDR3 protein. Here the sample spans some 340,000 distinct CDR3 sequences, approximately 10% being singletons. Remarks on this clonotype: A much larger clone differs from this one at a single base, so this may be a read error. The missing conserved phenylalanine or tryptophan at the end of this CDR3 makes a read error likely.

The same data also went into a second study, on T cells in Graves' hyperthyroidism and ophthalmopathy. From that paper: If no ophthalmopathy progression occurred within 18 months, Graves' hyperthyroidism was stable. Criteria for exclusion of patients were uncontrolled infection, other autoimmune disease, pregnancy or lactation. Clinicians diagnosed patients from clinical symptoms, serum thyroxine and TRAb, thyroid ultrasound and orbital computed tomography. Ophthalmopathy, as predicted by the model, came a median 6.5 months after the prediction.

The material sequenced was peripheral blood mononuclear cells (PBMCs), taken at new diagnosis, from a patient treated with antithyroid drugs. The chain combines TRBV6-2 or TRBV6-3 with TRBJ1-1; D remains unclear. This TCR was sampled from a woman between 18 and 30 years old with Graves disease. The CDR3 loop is CASSYSTLMNTEAFL. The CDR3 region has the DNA TGTGCCAGCAGTTACTCCACACTGATGAACACTGAAGCTTTCCTT.